The 27 T cell receptor beta chains presented below share a single source sample, sequenced in a study of PD-L1 blockade in urothelial cancer. The time point was: peripheral blood 6 weeks after treatment start. Sequencing was performed with immunoSEQ multiplex PCR; in TCRdb, only in-frame clones are kept and a portion is missing. This table has about 25,000 clones, 82% appearing once. This material consisted of PBMCs, taken around atezolizumab (anti-PD-L1) treatment. These receptors all come from a man in his 70s with urothelial cancer.

This clone showed up just once. This sequence joins TRBV28 and TRBJ1-3; 10 bases align to TRBD1. The J segment lost 0 bases and the V segment lost 6 bases, leaving 5 bases of the junction unmatched. The CDR3 extends over 16 amino acids. Germline lookup yields CDR1 MDHEN and CDR2 SYDVKM. CDR3 protein: CASSSGQGLSGNTIYF. In DNA form, the CDR3 reads TGTGCCAGCAGCTCGGGACAGGGGCTCTCTGGAAACACCATATATTTT.

The chain links TRBV28 to TRBJ2-1; the D gene is possibly TRBD2 (5 bases). Germline V gene sequence: CDR1 MDHEN, CDR2 SYDVKM. V was clipped by 4 bases and J by 8 bases, with 15 bases between them. The CDR3 extends over 14 amino acids. CDR3 nucleotides: TGTGCCAGCAGTTATCATAGGTGGGAGCATGAGCAGTTCTTC. Translated, it gives CASSYHRWEHEQFF.

V gene TRBV12-5 combines with J gene TRBJ2-1, with D possibly being TRBD2 (5 bases). The V end was cut by 2 bases, the J end by 9 bases, with 8 bases between. From germline, CDR1 is LGHNT and CDR2 FRNRAP. This CDR3 has 12 amino acids. The CDR3 here is CASGLSAGEQFF. DNA for the CDR3: TGTGCTAGTGGTTTGTCTGCGGGTGAGCAGTTCTTC.

CDR3 sequence (DNA): TGTGCCAGTAGTATCGCGGCCCCGGATGAGCAGTTCTTC. Translated, it gives CASSIAAPDEQFF. The chain employs TRBV19 and TRBJ2-1; D gene ambiguous. The V gene's germline CDR1 is LNHDA and CDR2 SQIVND (reference sequence). CDR3 length equals 13 residues. V was pared by 3 bases and J by 8 bases, with 11 bases between.

V gene TRBV5-1 combines with J gene TRBJ2-6; 10 bases agree with TRBD1. The CDR3 loop spans 15 amino acids. Trimming cost V 4 bases and J 2 bases; bases outside gene matches: 0. CDR1 is SGHRS and CDR2 is YFSETQ in the germline V gene. CDR3 sequence reads: CASSGTGAGANVLTF. The CDR3 region has the DNA TGCGCCAGCAGCGGGACAGGGGCTGGGGCCAACGTCCTGACTTTC.

The CDR3 spells CASSLEGAQPQHF. The CDR3 region has the DNA TGCGCCAGCAGCTTGGAAGGGGCCCAGCCCCAGCATTTT. The chain uses TRBV5-1 and TRBJ1-5, with D possibly being TRBD1 (5 bases). The germline V gene encodes CDR1 SGHRS and CDR2 YFSETQ. This CDR3 is 13 amino acids long. V shed 0 bases and J shed 7 bases, with 8 bases lying between them. Supplemented by reference TRBV5-1 and TRBJ1-5, the full variable domain reads KAGVTQTPRYLIKTRGQQVTLSCSPISGHRSVSWYQQTPGQGLQFLFEYFSETQRNKGNFPGRFSGRQFSNSRSEMNVSTLELGDSALYLCASSLEGAQPQHFGDGTRLSIL.

The chain couples TRBV19 to TRBJ1-2, with D possibly TRBD1 on 5 matching bases. V lost 8 bases and J 6 bases, leaving 25 bases between the germline ends. Germline V gene data show CDR1 as LNHDA and CDR2 as SQIVND (reference sequence). The CDR3 has 16 amino acids. DNA for the CDR3: TGTGCCAGTGGATCAGGCGGGGCCCCGGGGGGTCATGGCTACACCTTC. Residues: CASGSGGAPGGHGYTF.

This sequence joins TRBV10-2 and TRBJ2-7, with 8 bases identical to TRBD2. The CDR3 has 16 amino acids. Germline lookup yields CDR1 WSHSY and CDR2 SAAADI. Trimming at V came to 4 bases and at J to 4 bases, leaving 12 bases not matched to a gene. The CDR3 loop is CASSVRGAGVVYEQYF. Written as DNA, the CDR3 is TGCGCCAGCAGTGTTAGAGGAGCGGGAGTAGTATACGAGCAGTACTTC.

The V and J genes are TRBV10-1 and TRBJ2-1; D ambiguous. Trimming removed 0 bases from V and 7 bases from J, with 7 bases in between. Germline lookup yields CDR1 WNHNN and CDR2 SYGVQD (reference sequence). CDR3 size: 13 residues. This chain's CDR3 is CASSESAGNEQFF. CDR3 sequence (DNA): TGCGCCAGCAGTGAGTCAGCAGGTAATGAGCAGTTCTTC.

This clone has only a few counts. The V gene is TRBV27, the J gene TRBJ1-2; D not certain. In germline, CDR1 is MNHEY, CDR2 SMNVEV (reference sequence). Trimming removed 1 base at V and 3 bases at J, with 9 bases between. The CDR3 is 14 amino acids. In DNA, the CDR3 is TGTGCCAGCAGTTTATTTGGGCCCGACTATGGCTACACCTTC. Protein: CASSLFGPDYGYTF.

This clone was seen a handful of times. The junction does not match germline at one end; this may be a read error. The chain couples TRBV7-7 to TRBJ2-3, with D perhaps TRBD1 (6 bases). CDR3 size: 16 residues. Germline V lookup: CDR1 SSHAT, CDR2 FNYEAQ (reference sequence). CDR3 in amino acids: CASSPYLNRAADTQYF. CDR3 nucleotides: TGTGCTAGCAGCCCTTATTTAAACAGGGCTGCAGATACGCAGTATTTT.

The chain uses TRBV7-6 and TRBJ2-6; 14 bases agree with TRBD2. CDR3 length equals 19 residues. Per the germline V gene, CDR1 is SGHVS and CDR2 is FNYEAQ. With V trimmed by 5 bases and J by 2 bases, 8 bases remained unmatched. This chain's CDR3 is CASSPRLAGGPAGANVLTF. The CDR3 DNA reads as TGTGCCAGCAGCCCAAGACTAGCGGGAGGGCCGGCTGGGGCCAACGTCCTGACTTTC.

V gene TRBV15 combines with J gene TRBJ1-1; D gene unclear. The CDR3 covers 15 residues. The V and J ends lost 1 base and 0 bases respectively, with 9 bases between them. Germline values: CDR1 LNHNV, CDR2 YYDKDF (reference sequence). This chain's CDR3 is CATSRGAHMNTEAFF. In nucleotides, the CDR3 is TGTGCCACCAGCAGAGGGGCCCACATGAACACTGAAGCTTTCTTT.

The chain recombines TRBV12-5 with TRBJ1-5; TRBD1 matches at 10 bases. J gave up 7 bases and V 2 bases, and 14 bases lay outside the gene matches. The CDR3 extends over 18 amino acids. The germline V gene has CDR1 LGHNT and CDR2 FRNRAP. The DNA of the CDR3 is TGTGCTAGTGGTTTGCTTGGGACAGGGGCTAACTTTAGGCAGCCCCAGCATTTT. Its protein is CASGLLGTGANFRQPQHF. Based on the CDR3 plus reference TRBV12-5 and TRBJ1-5, the full variable domain is DARVTQTPRHKVTEMGQEVTMRCQPILGHNTVFWYRQTMMQGLELLAYFRNRAPLDDSGMPKDRFSAEMPDATLATLKIQPSEPRDSAVYFCASGLLGTGANFRQPQHFGDGTRLSIL.

CDR3 coding DNA: TGTGCCAGCGGGGACAGGGGGAAATCTAGCACAGATACGCAGTATTTT. This gives the protein CASGDRGKSSTDTQYF. This chain joins TRBV28 and TRBJ2-3; TRBD1 matches at 11 bases. Trimming took 8 bases from V and 0 from J; bases not matched to a gene: 7. Germline-derived CDR1 and CDR2 are MDHEN and SYDVKM. CDR3 length equals 16 residues.

The rearrangement links TRBV7-2 to TRBJ2-1; 11 nucleotides match TRBD2. This CDR3 contains 13 residues. Germline V lookup: CDR1 SGHTA, CDR2 FQGNSA. Here the CDR3 reads CALAGGTYNEQFF. The CDR3 nucleotides are TGTGCTTTAGCGGGGGGGACCTACAATGAGCAGTTCTTC. The variable domain in full, with the rest retrieved from reference TRBV7-2 and TRBJ2-1, is GAGVSQSPSNKVTEKGKDVELRCDPISGHTALYWYRQSLGQGLEFLIYFQGNSAPDKSGLPSDRFSAERTGGSVSTLTIQRTQQEDSAVYLCALAGGTYNEQFFGPGTRLTVL.

The chain carries TRBV5-1 and TRBJ2-1; 12 nucleotides align to TRBD1. J lost 8 bases, V lost 4 bases, and 4 bases had no gene match. CDR3 length: 14 residues. Germline CDR1 is SGHRS and CDR2 is YFSETQ. The DNA for the CDR3 is TGCGCCAGCAGCGGCGGGACAGGGGGCGATGAGCAGTTCTTC. This codes for CASSGGTGGDEQFF. Supplemented by reference TRBV5-1 and TRBJ2-1, the full variable domain reads KAGVTQTPRYLIKTRGQQVTLSCSPISGHRSVSWYQQTPGQGLQFLFEYFSETQRNKGNFPGRFSGRQFSNSRSEMNVSTLELGDSALYLCASSGGTGGDEQFFGPGTRLTVL.

V and J are TRBV28 and TRBJ2-1; no clear D. The germline V gene encodes CDR1 MDHEN and CDR2 SYDVKM. V lost 5 bases and J 1 base, leaving 12 bases between the germline ends. The CDR3 extends over 15 amino acids. The CDR3 region has the DNA TGTGCCAGCAGTCCCGGCGAGGTGTCCTACAATGAGCAGTTCTTC. Protein: CASSPGEVSYNEQFF. Supplemented by reference TRBV28 and TRBJ2-1, the full variable domain reads DVKVTQSSRYLVKRTGEKVFLECVQDMDHENMFWYRQDPGLGLRLIYFSYDVKMKEKGDIPEGYSVSREKKERFSLILESASTNQTSMYLCASSPGEVSYNEQFFGPGTRLTVL.

CDR3 in DNA: TGTGCCAGCAGCTTAGATGGGGGGAGATACAATGAGCAGTTCTTC. It yields the protein CASSLDGGRYNEQFF. This sequence joins TRBV11-2 and TRBJ2-1; a possible D gene is TRBD2 (6 bases). Per the germline V gene, CDR1 is SGHAT and CDR2 is FQNNGV. The length of the CDR3 is 15 residues. V dropped 0 bases and J dropped 4 bases, with 10 bases sitting between them.

This clone has a handful of counts. This sequence joins TRBV5-5 and TRBJ2-7, with 8 nucleotides matching TRBD2. V trimming: 0 bases; J trimming: 4 bases; junction bases outside the gene matches: 12. Germline assignment: CDR1 SGHKS and CDR2 YYEKEE (reference sequence). This CDR3 comprises 17 residues. The CDR3 coding sequence is TGTGCCAGCAGCTTGGGGTATGGACTAGCAGGAACTTACGAGCAGTACTTC. Translation: CASSLGYGLAGTYEQYF.

This clone is deemed medium-sized. CDR3 sequence (DNA): TGTGCCAGTCGCGGGGGCGAGGCAGCTTTCTTT. This encodes CASRGGEAAFF. The chain is built from TRBV7-8 and TRBJ1-1; D perhaps matches TRBD1 (6 bases). With 9 bases removed from V and 10 bases from J, the gap between germline ends came to 15 bases. Germline lookup yields CDR1 SGHVS and CDR2 FQNEAQ. This CDR3 is built from 11 residues.

The chain has TRBV25-1 and TRBJ1-4; no reliable D call. The CDR3 loop spans 14 amino acids. V lost 9 bases, J lost 2 bases, and 13 bases lay in between. Germline V gene data show CDR1 as MGHDK and CDR2 as SYGVNS. CDR3 in amino acids: CARIDKMTNEKLFF. In DNA, the CDR3 is TGTGCCAGAATAGATAAGATGACTAATGAAAAACTGTTTTTT.

This chain uses TRBV5-4 with TRBJ2-1; 14 bases are shared with TRBD2. The CDR3 is made up of 15 amino acids. Germline values: CDR1 SGHNT, CDR2 YYREEE (reference sequence). The junction had 3 bases not matched to a gene; V was cut back by 4 bases and J by 6 bases. For the CDR3, the DNA is TGTGCCAGCAGCCGGGGACTAGCGGGAGCCAATGAGCAGTTCTTC. Protein product: CASSRGLAGANEQFF.

The V gene is TRBV5-1, the J gene TRBJ2-1, with TRBD2 identical over 12 bases. Trimming at V came to 1 base and at J to 8 bases, leaving 10 bases not matched to a gene. In germline, CDR1 is SGHRS, CDR2 YFSETQ. This CDR3 is 17 amino acids long. The CDR3 region is CASSLRLAGVGGDEQFF. In DNA form, the CDR3 reads TGCGCCAGCAGCTTGAGACTAGCGGGAGTCGGTGGAGATGAGCAGTTCTTC.

The V gene is TRBV4-1, the J gene TRBJ2-1; a possible D gene is TRBD2 (6 bases). The germline V gene encodes CDR1 MGHRA and CDR2 YSYEKL. Trimming removed 0 bases from V and 14 bases from J, with 14 bases in between. This CDR3 is 13 amino acids long. The CDR3 DNA sequence: TGCGCCAGCAGCCAAGAGTCCAGGGAGGTCGAGTTCTTC. This sequence encodes CASSQESREVEFF.

The chain carries TRBV9 and TRBJ2-7; TRBD2 might be the D (5 bases). The CDR3 spans 15 residues. Germline CDR1 is SGDLS and CDR2 is YYNGEE. The V gene lost 0 bases and the J gene lost 3 bases, with 13 bases spanning the gap. CDR3 region: CASSVATGILYEQYF. The CDR3 bases are TGTGCCAGCAGCGTAGCTACCGGGATCCTCTACGAGCAGTACTTC.

In DNA form, the CDR3 reads TGTGCCAGCAGCCCGGGACTAGCGGGAGTAGAGACCCAGTACTTC. The encoded protein is CASSPGLAGVETQYF. The chain couples TRBV7-3 to TRBJ2-5; 14 bases map to TRBD2. The CDR3 runs to 15 residues. The germline CDR1 and CDR2 sequences are SGHTA and FQGTGA. J was trimmed by 4 bases and V by 5 bases; bases with no gene match: 3.